The rows below give T cell receptor beta chains drawn from one sample of a study of shared clonotypes between healthy human individuals. Profiling relied on immunoSEQ multiplex PCR, and the TCRdb table lists in-frame clones only, not all of them. Of 2,500,000 or so clones listed, 80% to 95% were seen once; the top ten hold 0.35% to 0.45%. Sequences were obtained from naive CD4+ T cells from PBMCs. The source is a man between 18 and 29 years old in good health. Some clones in this sample may be carry-over from other donors' samples. CDR3s include the opening cysteine and the closing phenylalanine or tryptophan. A D gene is named only where the DNA matches it firmly. Size is omitted from some rows. Given values are once, few, many or a class for expanded clones.

TRBV11-1	TRBJ2-5	15	NA	TRBD1	CASSQGQGVEETQYF	TGTGCCAGCAGCCAGGGACAGGGGGTGGAAGAGACCCAGTACTTC
TRBV5-1	TRBJ2-1	14	once	TRBD2	CASVFSGREGEQFF	TGCGCCAGCGTATTTAGCGGGAGAGAAGGTGAGCAGTTCTTC
TRBV10-3	TRBJ2-7	16	NA	TRBD1	CAISGTTGGASYEQYF	TGTGCCATCAGTGGAACGACAGGGGGCGCATCCTACGAGCAGTACTTC
TRBV7-9	TRBJ1-4	14	NA	NA	CASSLMGDGEKLFF	TGTGCCAGCAGCTTAATGGGTGACGGTGAAAAACTGTTTTTT
TRBV5-4	TRBJ2-2	17	NA	TRBD2	CASSRDSGGANTGELFF	TGTGCCAGCAGCCGAGATAGCGGGGGGGCGAACACCGGGGAGCTGTTTTTT
TRBV19	TRBJ2-3	12	NA	NA	CASSMLQGAQYF	TGTGCCAGTAGTATGCTTCAAGGGGCGCAGTATTTT
TRBV29-1	TRBJ1-3	12	NA	NA	CSVVWAGNTIYF	TGCAGCGTGGTCTGGGCTGGAAACACCATATATTTT
TRBV9	TRBJ2-1	15	NA	NA	CASSTRLGSYNEQFF	TGTGCCAGCAGCACCCGACTAGGTTCCTACAATGAGCAGTTCTTC
TRBV19	TRBJ2-2	16	NA	TRBD1	CASSTATGTGPGELFF	TGTGCCAGTAGTACAGCCACCGGGACAGGGCCCGGGGAGCTGTTTTTT
TRBV7-3	TRBJ2-1	13	NA	NA	CASSFTGYNEQFF	TGTGCCAGCAGCTTCACAGGGTACAATGAGCAGTTCTTC
TRBV5-4	TRBJ2-7	14	NA	TRBD1	CASRRTGDSYEQYF	TGTGCCAGCAGAAGGACAGGGGACTCCTACGAGCAGTACTTC
TRBV12-5	TRBJ1-2	16	NA	TRBD1	CASGLGGGTGISGYTF	TGTGCTAGTGGTTTGGGAGGAGGGACAGGTATTAGTGGCTACACCTTC
TRBV6-1	TRBJ2-7	14	once	NA	CASSGTASSYEQYF	TGTGCCAGCAGTGGGACAGCAAGCTCCTACGAGCAGTACTTC
TRBV28	TRBJ2-4	16	NA	TRBD1	CASSFTPGGGENIQYF	TGTGCCAGCAGTTTCACCCCAGGGGGCGGGGAAAACATTCAGTACTTC
TRBV15	TRBJ2-3	14	NA	NA	CATSRTGPTDTQYF	TGTGCCACCAGCAGAACAGGACCCACAGATACGCAGTATTTT
TRBV20-1	TRBJ1-2	11	NA	NA	CSGPSNYGYTF	TGCAGTGGCCCGTCTAACTATGGCTACACCTTC
TRBV18	TRBJ2-7	15	NA	TRBD1	CASSPRDREFYEQYF	TGTGCCAGCTCACCACGGGACAGGGAATTTTACGAGCAGTACTTC
TRBV29-1	TRBJ2-6	11	NA	NA	CSGGGANVLTF	TGCAGCGGCGGGGGGGCCAACGTCCTGACTTTC
TRBV4-1	TRBJ2-6	19	NA	TRBD1	CASSQLDRGYVSGANVLTF	TGCGCCAGCAGCCAACTCGACAGGGGCTACGTCTCTGGGGCCAACGTCCTGACTTTC
TRBV6-6	TRBJ1-2	14	NA	NA	CASSSGAINYGYTF	TGTGCCAGCAGTTCCGGGGCTATTAACTATGGCTACACCTTC
TRBV25-1	TRBJ1-1	11	few	NA	CASSEISEAFF	TGTGCCAGCAGTGAAATTTCTGAAGCTTTCTTT
TRBV6-1	TRBJ1-5	15	NA	TRBD1	CASSEPGQGNQAQHF	TGTGCCAGCAGTGAACCGGGACAGGGAAATCAAGCCCAGCATTTT
TRBV7-9	TRBJ2-4	19	NA	NA	CASSLALETDYLAKNIQYF	TGTGCCAGCAGCTTAGCGCTTGAGACAGATTATCTAGCCAAAAACATTCAGTACTTC
TRBV20-1	TRBJ2-7	11	NA	NA	CSASLIGEQYF	TGCAGTGCTAGTCTTATTGGCGAGCAGTACTTC
TRBV25-1	TRBJ2-3	11	NA	NA	CASSVGDTQYF	TGTGCCAGCAGTGTCGGAGATACGCAGTATTTT
TRBV9	TRBJ2-2	16	NA	NA	CASSVRPIHDTGELFF	TGTGCCAGCAGCGTAAGACCTATTCACGACACCGGGGAGCTGTTTTTT
TRBV6-5	TRBJ2-7	15	NA	TRBD2	CASSLKRERSYEQYF	TGTGCCAGCAGCCTCAAGCGGGAGCGGTCCTACGAGCAGTACTTC
TRBV9	TRBJ1-4	15	NA	TRBD1	CASSAMTGGNEKLFF	TGTGCCAGCAGCGCGATGACAGGGGGGAATGAAAAACTGTTTTTT
TRBV29-1	TRBJ2-5	15	NA	TRBD2	CSVGLAGNPWETQYF	TGCAGCGTTGGACTAGCGGGAAACCCCTGGGAGACCCAGTACTTC
TRBV11-2	TRBJ2-7	17	NA	TRBD1	CASSLGISGQDPYEQYF	TGTGCCAGCAGCTTAGGTATTTCGGGACAGGACCCCTACGAGCAGTACTTC
TRBV4-1	TRBJ2-1	16	NA	NA	CASSQEGGTSYNEQFF	TGCGCCAGCAGCCAAGAGGGGGGTACATCCTACAATGAGCAGTTCTTC
TRBV7-9	TRBJ2-5	15	NA	TRBD2	CASSMAASGRETQYF	TGTGCCAGCAGCATGGCCGCTAGCGGGAGGGAGACCCAGTACTTC
TRBV4-3	TRBJ2-3	14	NA	NA	CASSQDRNRDTQYF	TGCGCCAGCAGCCAAGATAGGAACAGGGATACGCAGTATTTT